This is a list of T cell receptor beta chains from one sample in a study of CD8 T cells in Susac syndrome. TCRdb reanalysed the immunoSEQ multiplex PCR reads using MiXCR and keeps one entry per CDR3 protein. The table shows around 130,000 distinct CDR3 sequences, with under 95% occurring only once. The specimen was CD8+ T cells from PBMCs. Receptor source: a human donor with multiple sclerosis. The conserved cysteine and the conserved F or W are not part of the CDR3 here. A D gene is named only where the DNA matches it firmly.

>TRBV29-1|TRBJ2-3|.
SAATDTQY
>TRBV27|TRBJ2-7|.
TSGRSNEQY
>TRBV2|TRBJ2-3|.
ASSAQVTDTQY
>TRBV7-8|TRBJ2-7|TRBD2
ASSLSSGRAGMYEQY
>TRBV4-3|TRBJ1-2|.
ASSQDLQGLNYGYT
>TRBV27|TRBJ1-1|.
ASSSAPSRGNTEAF
>TRBV7-2|TRBJ2-1|.
ASSIYQGDNEQF
>TRBV5-6|TRBJ2-5|.
ASSPEGQETQY
>TRBV3-1|TRBJ2-1|TRBD2
ASSQGDYSSYNEQF
>TRBV29-1|TRBJ1-2|.
SVEGFYGYT
>TRBV27|TRBJ2-1|.
ASSWIGNNEQF
>TRBV11-2|TRBJ2-1|.
ASRPRDYNEQF
>TRBV28|TRBJ2-2|.
ASSGAREGTGELF
>TRBV7-9|TRBJ1-5|TRBD1
ASSLVGRGDQPQH
>TRBV28|TRBJ2-5|TRBD1
ASKTGDRETQY
>TRBV18|TRBJ1-2|.
ASSPGEMSPLGYT
>TRBV6-1|TRBJ2-1|.
ASRVGVGNEQF
>TRBV20-1|TRBJ1-4|.
SARGTASNEKLF
>TRBV27|TRBJ1-5|.
ASSTVGSNQPQH
>TRBV6-1|TRBJ1-1|TRBD1
ASSLGQGEAF
>TRBV18|TRBJ2-7|TRBD2
ASSNPTGTSGPEQY
>TRBV20-1|TRBJ2-7|.
STPRPPGGSYEQY
>TRBV4-1|TRBJ1-1|.
ASSPLSRPAEAF
>TRBV19|TRBJ1-2|.
ASSIGTGTPEGYT
>TRBV6-5|TRBJ2-3|.
ASSYTESTDTQY
>TRBV5-1|TRBJ1-1|.
ASTGGAEAF
>TRBV28|TRBJ2-4|TRBD1
AIATRQGYGTKNIQY
>TRBV13|TRBJ2-5|TRBD1
ASSSGQGAEETQY
>TRBV5-6|TRBJ1-5|TRBD1
ASIDLIQGARGQPQH
>TRBV12-3/TRBV12-4|TRBJ2-2|.
ASVPGVTLRTGELF
>TRBV19|TRBJ2-5|TRBD2
ASSLQAGPETQY
>TRBV29-1|TRBJ2-7|.
SVDDNSYEQY